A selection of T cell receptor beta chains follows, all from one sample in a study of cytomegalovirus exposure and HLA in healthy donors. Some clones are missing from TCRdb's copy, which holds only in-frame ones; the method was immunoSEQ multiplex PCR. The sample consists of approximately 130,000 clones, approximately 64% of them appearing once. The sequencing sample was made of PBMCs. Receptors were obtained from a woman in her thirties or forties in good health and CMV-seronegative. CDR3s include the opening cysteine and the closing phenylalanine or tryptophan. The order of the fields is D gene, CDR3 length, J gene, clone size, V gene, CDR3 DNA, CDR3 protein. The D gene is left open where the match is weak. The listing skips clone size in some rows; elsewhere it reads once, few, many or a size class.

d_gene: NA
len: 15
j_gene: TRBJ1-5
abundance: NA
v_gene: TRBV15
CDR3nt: TGTGCCACCAGCATAGAGGGGCAGGACGCAACGCCCCAGCATTTT
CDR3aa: CATSIEGQDATPQHF

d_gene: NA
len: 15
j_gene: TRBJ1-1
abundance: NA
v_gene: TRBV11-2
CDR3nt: TGTGCCAGCAGTTTGAACCGGGGTGGGGACACTGAAGCTTTCTTT
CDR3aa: CASSLNRGGDTEAFF

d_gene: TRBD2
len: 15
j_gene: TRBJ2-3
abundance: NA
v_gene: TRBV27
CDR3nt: TGTGCCAGCAGTTTTGCTAGCGGGGCCTCCGATACGCAGTATTTT
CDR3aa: CASSFASGASDTQYF

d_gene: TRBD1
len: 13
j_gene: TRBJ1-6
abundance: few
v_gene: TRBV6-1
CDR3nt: TGTGCCAGCCTAGGACAACAGGGGGCAACCCTCCACTTT
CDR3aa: CASLGQQGATLHF

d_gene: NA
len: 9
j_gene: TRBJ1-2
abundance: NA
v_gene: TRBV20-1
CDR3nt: TGCAGTGTCAGGGGTGGCTACACCTTC
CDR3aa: CSVRGGYTF

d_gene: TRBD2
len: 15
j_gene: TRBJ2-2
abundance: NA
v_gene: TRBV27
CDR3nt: TGTGCCAGCAGTTTCGGGGGGGGCTACACCGGGGAGCTGTTTTTT
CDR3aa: CASSFGGGYTGELFF

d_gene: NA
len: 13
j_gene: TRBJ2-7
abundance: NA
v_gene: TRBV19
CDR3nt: TGTGCCAGCTCAGCGCTCGATTCCTACGAGCAGTACTTC
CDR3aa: CASSALDSYEQYF

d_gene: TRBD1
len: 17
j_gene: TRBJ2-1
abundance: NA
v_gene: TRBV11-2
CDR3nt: TGTGCCAGCAGCCCACACTCCGGGACAGGGTCCTACAATGAGCAGTTCTTC
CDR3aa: CASSPHSGTGSYNEQFF

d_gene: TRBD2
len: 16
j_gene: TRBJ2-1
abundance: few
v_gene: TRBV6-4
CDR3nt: TGTGCCACCTCGACTAGCGGGGGCCTTGGGGCTAATGAGCAGTTCTTC
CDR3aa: CATSTSGGLGANEQFF

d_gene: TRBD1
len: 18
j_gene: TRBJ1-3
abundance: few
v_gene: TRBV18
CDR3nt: TGTGCCAGCTCACGGGTTGTCCACCGGGACAGGTCTGGAAACACCATATATTTT
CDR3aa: CASSRVVHRDRSGNTIYF

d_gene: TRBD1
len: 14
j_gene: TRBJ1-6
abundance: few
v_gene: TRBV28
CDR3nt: TGTGCCAGCAGGACAGGGGAGCGGAATTCACCCCTCCACTTT
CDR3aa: CASRTGERNSPLHF

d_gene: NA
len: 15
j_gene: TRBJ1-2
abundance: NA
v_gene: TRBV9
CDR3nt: TGTGCCAGCAGCGTGGCTGGGGGCGAAAACTATGGCTACACCTTC
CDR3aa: CASSVAGGENYGYTF

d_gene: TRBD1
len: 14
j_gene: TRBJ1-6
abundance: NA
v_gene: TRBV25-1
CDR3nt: TGTGCCAGCACAAAGGGGGCAGCTAATTCACCCCTCCACTTT
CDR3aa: CASTKGAANSPLHF

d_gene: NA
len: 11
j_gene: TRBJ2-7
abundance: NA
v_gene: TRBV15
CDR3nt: TGTGCCACCAGCCTAGGGGACGAGCAGTACTTC
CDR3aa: CATSLGDEQYF

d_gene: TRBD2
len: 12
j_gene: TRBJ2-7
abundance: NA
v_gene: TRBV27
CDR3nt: TGTGCCAGCAGTCCCGGGGGGGGCGAGCAGTACTTC
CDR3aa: CASSPGGGEQYF

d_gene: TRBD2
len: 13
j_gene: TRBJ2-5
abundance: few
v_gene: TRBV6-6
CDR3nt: TGTGCCAGCACTGTAGCGGGAGGAGAGACCCAGTACTTC
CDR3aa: CASTVAGGETQYF

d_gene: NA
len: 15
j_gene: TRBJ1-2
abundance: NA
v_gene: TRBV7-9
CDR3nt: TGTGCCAGCAGCTTAGGAAGGCGGACTAACTATGGCTACACCTTC
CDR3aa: CASSLGRRTNYGYTF

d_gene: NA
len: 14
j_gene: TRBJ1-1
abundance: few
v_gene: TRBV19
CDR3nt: TGTGCCAGTAGTATCCTACAGGGGAACACTGAAGCTTTCTTT
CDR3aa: CASSILQGNTEAFF

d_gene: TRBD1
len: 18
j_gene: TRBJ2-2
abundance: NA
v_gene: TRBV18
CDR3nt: TGTGCCAGCTCACCAAAGGGACAGGGGAGGTCGAACACCGGGGAGCTGTTTTTT
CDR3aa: CASSPKGQGRSNTGELFF

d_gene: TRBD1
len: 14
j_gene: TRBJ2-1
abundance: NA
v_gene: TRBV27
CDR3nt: TGTGCCAGCTCTCGATACAGGGGGGACAATGAGCAGTTCTTC
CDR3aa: CASSRYRGDNEQFF

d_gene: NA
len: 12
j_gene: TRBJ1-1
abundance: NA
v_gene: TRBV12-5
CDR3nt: TGTGCTAGTGGTCTATCGAACACTGAAGCTTTCTTT
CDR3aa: CASGLSNTEAFF

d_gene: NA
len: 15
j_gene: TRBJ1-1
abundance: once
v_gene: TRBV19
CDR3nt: TGTGCCAGTAGCCTCCTGGGGGCCCTCGGGACTGAAGCTTTCTTT
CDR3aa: CASSLLGALGTEAFF

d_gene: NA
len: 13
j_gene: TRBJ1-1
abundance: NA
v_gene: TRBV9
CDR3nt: TGTGCCAGCAGCGATATAAGAAGCCCTAAAGCTTTCTTT
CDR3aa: CASSDIRSPKAFF

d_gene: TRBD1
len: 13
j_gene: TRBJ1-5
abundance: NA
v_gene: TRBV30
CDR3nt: TGTGCCTGGAGTAAACAGGGGGGGCAGCCCCAGCATTTT
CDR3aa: CAWSKQGGQPQHF

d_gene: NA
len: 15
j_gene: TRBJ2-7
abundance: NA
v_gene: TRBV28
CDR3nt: TGTGCCAGCAGTCCCACAGGTTTATTGACCTACGAGCAGTACTTC
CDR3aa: CASSPTGLLTYEQYF

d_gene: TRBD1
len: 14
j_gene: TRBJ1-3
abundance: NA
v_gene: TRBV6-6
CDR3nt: TGTGCCAGCAGTCCGGGACAGGGGATTACGGCCATATATTTT
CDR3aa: CASSPGQGITAIYF

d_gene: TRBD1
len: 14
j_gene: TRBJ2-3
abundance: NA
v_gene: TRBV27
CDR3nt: TGTGCCAGCAGGCGGGACAGGGGGCATGGGGGGCAGTATTTT
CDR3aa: CASRRDRGHGGQYF

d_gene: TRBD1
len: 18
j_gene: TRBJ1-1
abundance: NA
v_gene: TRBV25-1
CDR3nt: TGTGCCAGCAGTGATAGTACAACAGGGGCGGCTAAGAACACTGAAGCTTTCTTT
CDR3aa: CASSDSTTGAAKNTEAFF

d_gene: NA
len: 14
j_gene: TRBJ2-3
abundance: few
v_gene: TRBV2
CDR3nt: TGTGCCAGCAGTGAATTCCTAGTTACAGATACGCAGTATTTT
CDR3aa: CASSEFLVTDTQYF

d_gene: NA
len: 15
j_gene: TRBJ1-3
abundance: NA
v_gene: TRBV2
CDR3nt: TGTGCCAGCTCTGTAGCCCCCGCCTCTGGAAACACCATATATTTT
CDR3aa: CASSVAPASGNTIYF

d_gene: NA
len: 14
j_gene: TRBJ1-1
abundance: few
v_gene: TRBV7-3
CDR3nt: TGTGCCAGCAGCTATCAGGGTCGCGGCACTGAAGCTTTCTTT
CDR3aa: CASSYQGRGTEAFF

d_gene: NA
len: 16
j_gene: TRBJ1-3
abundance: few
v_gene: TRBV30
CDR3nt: TGTGCCTGGAGACCTTATCTACAGAGCTCTGGAAACACCATATATTTT
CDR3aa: CAWRPYLQSSGNTIYF

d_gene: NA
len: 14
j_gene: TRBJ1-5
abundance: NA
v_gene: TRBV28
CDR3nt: TGTGCCAGCAGCCTCACAGGGAGACATCAGCCCCAGCATTTT
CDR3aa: CASSLTGRHQPQHF

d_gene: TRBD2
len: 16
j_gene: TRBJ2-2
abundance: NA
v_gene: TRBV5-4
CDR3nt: TGTGCCAGCAGCCCCGGAGCGGGGGGGCCGGCCGGGGAGCTGTTTTTT
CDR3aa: CASSPGAGGPAGELFF

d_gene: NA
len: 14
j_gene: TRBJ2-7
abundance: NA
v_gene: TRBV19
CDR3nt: TGTGCCAGTAGTATGGTCGCAGGCTCCTACGAGCAGTACTTC
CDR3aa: CASSMVAGSYEQYF

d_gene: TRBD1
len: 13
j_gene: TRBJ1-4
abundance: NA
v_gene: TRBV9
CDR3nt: TGTGCCAGCAGCGGACAGGGGGGGGAAAAACTGTTTTTT
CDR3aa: CASSGQGGEKLFF

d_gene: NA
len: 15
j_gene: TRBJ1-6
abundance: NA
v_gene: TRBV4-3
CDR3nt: TGCGCCAGCAGCCAAGAGACATCGTCGAATTCACCCCTCCACTTT
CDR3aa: CASSQETSSNSPLHF

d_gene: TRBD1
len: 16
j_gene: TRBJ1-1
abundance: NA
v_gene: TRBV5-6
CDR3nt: TGTGCCAGCAGCTCGCCGGGACAGGCGGGAAACACTGAAGCTTTCTTT
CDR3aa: CASSSPGQAGNTEAFF

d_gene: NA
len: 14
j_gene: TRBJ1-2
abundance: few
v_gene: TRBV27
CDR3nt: TGTGCCAGCAGACGACGGGAGGGGAACTATGGCTACACCTTC
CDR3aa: CASRRREGNYGYTF

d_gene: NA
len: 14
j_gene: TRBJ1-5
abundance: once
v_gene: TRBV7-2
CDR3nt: TGTGCCAGCAGCCCGGCCAGCGGGGATCAGCCCCAGCATTTT
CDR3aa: CASSPASGDQPQHF

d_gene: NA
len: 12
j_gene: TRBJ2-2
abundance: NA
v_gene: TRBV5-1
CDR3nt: TGCGCCAGCAGCTTGAAGCCCGGGGGGCTGTTTTTT
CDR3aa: CASSLKPGGLFF

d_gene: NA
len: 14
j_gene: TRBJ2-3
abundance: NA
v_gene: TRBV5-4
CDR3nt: TGTGCCAGCAGCTTGTCACAGGGCACAGATACGCAGTATTTT
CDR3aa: CASSLSQGTDTQYF

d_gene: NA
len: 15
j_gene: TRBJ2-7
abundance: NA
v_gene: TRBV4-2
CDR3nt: TGTGCCAGCAGCCAAGATTGGAGGGTTAACTACGAGCAGTACTTC
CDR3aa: CASSQDWRVNYEQYF

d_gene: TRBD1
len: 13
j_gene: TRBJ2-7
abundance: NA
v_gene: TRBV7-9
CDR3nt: TGTGCCAGCAGCCAGACAGGGGCCTACGAGCAGTACTTC
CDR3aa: CASSQTGAYEQYF

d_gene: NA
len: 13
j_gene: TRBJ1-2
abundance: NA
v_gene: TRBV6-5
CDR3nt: TGTGCCAGCAGTTATCAACAGGGTTCTGGCTACACCTTC
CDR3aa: CASSYQQGSGYTF

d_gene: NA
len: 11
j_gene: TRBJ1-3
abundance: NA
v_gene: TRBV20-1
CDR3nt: TGCAGTGCAGTAGCAGGAAACACCATATATTTT
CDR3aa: CSAVAGNTIYF

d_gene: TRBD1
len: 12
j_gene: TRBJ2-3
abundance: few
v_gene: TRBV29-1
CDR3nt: TGCAGCGGGGGACAGGCCACAGATACGCAGTATTTT
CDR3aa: CSGGQATDTQYF

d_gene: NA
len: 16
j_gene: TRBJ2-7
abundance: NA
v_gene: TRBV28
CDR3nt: TGTGCCAGCAGTTTAGTCGTGGCAGGGAATCCCTACGAGCAGTACTTC
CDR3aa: CASSLVVAGNPYEQYF

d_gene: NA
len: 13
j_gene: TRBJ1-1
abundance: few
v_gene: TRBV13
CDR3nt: TGTGCCAGCAGCCAACAGGGGAACACTGAAGCTTTCTTT
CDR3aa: CASSQQGNTEAFF

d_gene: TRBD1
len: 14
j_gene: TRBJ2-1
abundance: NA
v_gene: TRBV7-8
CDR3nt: TGTGCCAGCAGCCCCCGGGACAGGGGAAATGAGCAGTTCTTC
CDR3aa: CASSPRDRGNEQFF

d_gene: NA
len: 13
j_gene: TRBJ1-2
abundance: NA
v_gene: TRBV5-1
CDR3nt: TGCGCCAGCAGCTTGGACGACAGAGACGGCTACACCTTC
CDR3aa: CASSLDDRDGYTF

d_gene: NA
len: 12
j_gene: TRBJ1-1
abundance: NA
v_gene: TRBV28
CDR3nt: TGTGCCAGCAGTTTGGGCAACACTGAAGCTTTCTTT
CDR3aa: CASSLGNTEAFF

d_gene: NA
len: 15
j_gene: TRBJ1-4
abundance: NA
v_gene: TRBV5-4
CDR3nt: TGTGCCAGCAGCCGTGGCGAGGGCTTTCATGAAAAACTGTTTTTT
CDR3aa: CASSRGEGFHEKLFF

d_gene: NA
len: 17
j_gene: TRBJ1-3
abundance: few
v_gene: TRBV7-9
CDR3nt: TGTGCCAGCGTAACTAGGGGGACGGCTAACTCTGGAAACACCATATATTTT
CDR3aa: CASVTRGTANSGNTIYF

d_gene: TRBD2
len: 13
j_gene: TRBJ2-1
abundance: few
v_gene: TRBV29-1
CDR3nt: TGCAGCGCCGCTAGCGGGCGATACAATGAGCAGTTCTTC
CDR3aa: CSAASGRYNEQFF

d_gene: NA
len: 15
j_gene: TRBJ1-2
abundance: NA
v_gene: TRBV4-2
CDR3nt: TGTGCCAGCAGCCAAGAATACAGGGAGATTTATGGCTACACCTTC
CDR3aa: CASSQEYREIYGYTF

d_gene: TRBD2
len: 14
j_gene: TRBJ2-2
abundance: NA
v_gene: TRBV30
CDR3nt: TGTGCCTGGAGTGCCTTACTAGCGGCGGGGGAGCTGTTTTTT
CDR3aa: CAWSALLAAGELFF

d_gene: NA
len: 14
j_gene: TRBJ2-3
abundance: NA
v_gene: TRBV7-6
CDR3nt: TGTGCCAGCAGCAGGGACATCGGCACAGATACGCAGTATTTT
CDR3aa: CASSRDIGTDTQYF

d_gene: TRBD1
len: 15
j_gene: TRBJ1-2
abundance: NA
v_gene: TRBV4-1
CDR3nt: TGCGCCAGCAGCCAATTCGGACAGGGAGGGCATGGCTACACCTTC
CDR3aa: CASSQFGQGGHGYTF